Each of the 29 T cell receptor beta chains below was sequenced from the same sample in a study of blood T cell dynamics during melanoma immunotherapy. Sequencing was performed with immunoSEQ multiplex PCR; in TCRdb, only in-frame clones are kept and a portion is missing. The data contain approximately 25,000 clones, roughly 89% of them singletons. The time point was: pre-treatment baseline. The specimen comprised blood, sampled from a patient treated with checkpoint blockade. These receptors all stem from a human donor with melanoma.

CDR3 residues: CASSGSKLFF. As DNA, the CDR3 is TGTGCCAGCTCGGGCTCAAAACTGTTTTTT. This rearrangement joins TRBV21-1 to TRBJ1-4. TRBV21-1 is a listed pseudogene. The CDR3 runs to 10 residues.

This clone was seen only a few times. The CDR3 loop reads CASSLEGLASGEQYF. In DNA, the CDR3 is TGCGCCAGCAGCTTGGAGGGACTAGCGTCGGGAGAGCAGTACTTC. The V gene is TRBV5-1, the J gene TRBJ2-7; 10 bases align to TRBD2. Per the germline V gene, CDR1 is SGHRS and CDR2 is YFSETQ. The CDR3 spans 15 residues. V was pared by 0 bases and J by 7 bases, with 7 bases of the junction left unmatched.

The V call is TRBV27, the J call TRBJ1-6, with 9 nucleotides matching TRBD1. This CDR3 region has 13 residues. The J segment lost 14 bases and the V segment lost 5 bases, leaving 7 bases of the junction unmatched. The V gene's germline CDR1 is MNHEY and CDR2 SMNVEV (reference sequence). The CDR3 spells CASSIDRGGTLHF. The CDR3 nucleotides are TGTGCCAGCAGTATAGACAGGGGGGGAACCCTCCACTTT.

For the CDR3, the DNA is TGTGCCAGCAGTTACCTTCTCGGGAGCCCCACAGATACGCAGTATTTT. This gives the protein CASSYLLGSPTDTQYF. The genes are TRBV6-5 and TRBJ2-3, with D tentatively TRBD2 (6 bases). The CDR3 is 16 amino acids. V lost 2 bases and J 2 bases, leaving 14 bases between the germline ends. In germline, CDR1 is MNHEY, CDR2 SVGAGI.

Notes on this clone: The sample has other DNA sequences that encode this CDR3 too. This sequence joins TRBV5-1 and TRBJ2-6, with a weak D call TRBD2 (6 bases). The CDR3 runs to 15 residues. Trimming shortened V by 8 bases and J by 0 bases, and 12 bases separated the two germline ends. Germline values: CDR1 SGHRS, CDR2 YFSETQ. The CDR3 DNA sequence: TGCGCCAGTCAACCCGGGGGCTCTGGGGCCAACGTCCTGACTTTC. This encodes CASQPGGSGANVLTF. Drawing the rest from reference TRBV5-1 and TRBJ2-6, the complete variable domain is KAGVTQTPRYLIKTRGQQVTLSCSPISGHRSVSWYQQTPGQGLQFLFEYFSETQRNKGNFPGRFSGRQFSNSRSEMNVSTLELGDSALYLCASQPGGSGANVLTFGAGSRLTVL.

The V and J genes are TRBV5-4 and TRBJ1-2; 8 bases match TRBD1. The junction had 11 bases not matched to a gene; V was cut back by 4 bases and J by 0 bases. This CDR3 is 17 amino acids long. Germline CDR1 reads SGHNT; CDR2 reads YYREEE (reference sequence). This chain's CDR3 is CASSNGQGGGSNYGYTF. CDR3 DNA: TGTGCCAGCAGCAACGGACAGGGAGGGGGATCTAACTATGGCTACACCTTC.

CDR3 protein: CASSERTNYGYTF. The CDR3 DNA reads TGTGCCAGTAGTGAACGGACTAACTATGGCTACACCTTC. The V and J genes are TRBV19 and TRBJ1-2; D is uncertain. Germline CDR1 reads LNHDA; CDR2 reads SQIVND (reference sequence). V shed 5 bases and J shed 0 bases, with 7 bases lying between them. There are 13 residues in the CDR3.

J is TRBJ2-2 and V is TRBV28, with 8 bases aligning to TRBD2. Trimming took 3 bases from V and 5 from J; bases not matched to a gene: 8. Looked up from germline, CDR1 is MDHEN and CDR2 is SYDVKM. The length of the CDR3 is 16 residues. CDR3 residues: CASSLGVAGPTGELFF. In DNA form, the CDR3 reads TGTGCCAGCAGTTTGGGAGTAGCGGGGCCTACCGGGGAGCTGTTTTTT.

This sequence joins TRBV2 and TRBJ2-1; TRBD2 matches 9 bases. J was trimmed by 7 bases and V by 7 bases; bases with no gene match: 8. The CDR3 has 14 amino acids. In germline, CDR1 is SNHLY, CDR2 FYNNEI. The CDR3 sequence is CASNYGGRANEQFF. CDR3 DNA: TGTGCCAGCAACTATGGCGGGAGGGCGAATGAGCAGTTCTTC.

The chain uses TRBV19 and TRBJ1-1, with 7 positions matching TRBD1. Germline CDR1 is LNHDA and CDR2 is SQIVND (reference sequence). The CDR3 has 14 residues. Trimming took 7 bases from V and 2 from J; bases not matched to a gene: 7. In DNA, the CDR3 is TGTGCCAGTAAAGGAGGGACAGCAAACACTGAAGCTTTCTTT. This gives the protein CASKGGTANTEAFF. Together with reference TRBV19 and TRBJ1-1, the CDR3 gives the full variable domain: DGGITQSPKYLFRKEGQNVTLSCEQNLNHDAMYWYRQDPGQGLRLIYYSQIVNDFQKGDIAEGYSVSREKKESFPLTVTSAQKNPTAFYLCASKGGTANTEAFFGQGTRLTVV.

The CDR3 bases are TGTGCCAGCAGCCCCTCGGGACAGGCCTACGAGCAGTACTTC. This codes for CASSPSGQAYEQYF. The J gene is TRBJ2-5, the V gene TRBV7-6, with 8 bases matching TRBD1. The assigned J gene may be wrong: the sequence end matches TRBJ2-7 better. The CDR3 length is 14 residues. Germline V gene data show CDR1 as SGHVS and CDR2 as FNYEAQ.

This clone was observed a single time. The chain has TRBV5-1 and TRBJ2-5; 11 nucleotides align to TRBD2. The end of the DNA fits TRBJ2-7 better, so the J call may be wrong. Germline CDR1 is SGHRS and CDR2 is YFSETQ. The CDR3 totals 16 residues. CDR3 sequence (DNA): TGCGCCAGCAGCCGAGGGGTAGCGGGAGGGCTCTACGAGCAGTACTTC. Encoded protein: CASSRGVAGGLYEQYF.

The chain couples TRBV15 to TRBJ1-1, with unresolved D. V was clipped by 0 bases and J by 6 bases, with 26 bases between them. CDR1 and CDR2 (germline): LNHNV, YYDKDF (reference sequence). The CDR3 has 19 residues. CDR3 in amino acids: CATSRDRGRSRGREPEAFF. CDR3 sequence (DNA): TGTGCCACCAGCAGAGATCGAGGGCGTAGCCGGGGTAGGGAGCCTGAAGCTTTCTTT.

This chain links TRBV11-2 with TRBJ2-2, with D tentatively TRBD1 (5 bases). Germline-derived CDR1 and CDR2 are SGHAT and FQNNGV. The CDR3 consists of 16 residues. V shed 3 bases and J shed 1 base, with 12 bases lying between them. CDR3 bases: TGTGCCAGCAGCTTCGGACACCTAGGGAACACCGGGGAGCTGTTTTTT. It specifies CASSFGHLGNTGELFF.

The chain joins TRBV18 to TRBJ2-7; D may correspond to TRBD1 or TRBD2 (5 bases each). Deletions cut 6 bases from V and 0 bases from J, with 12 bases between. Germline values: CDR1 KGHSH, CDR2 LQKENI. CDR3 length: 14 residues. The CDR3 coding sequence is TGTGCCAGCTCCCCCGGGGCCAGCTCCTACGAGCAGTACTTC. Translated, it gives CASSPGASSYEQYF.

V gene TRBV7-6 combines with J gene TRBJ2-3; 10 bases fit TRBD2. Germline V gene sequence: CDR1 SGHVS, CDR2 FNYEAQ. The CDR3 contains 16 residues. The J segment lost 2 bases and the V segment lost 2 bases, leaving 4 bases of the junction unmatched. In nucleotides, the CDR3 is TGTGCCAGCAGCTTATTCACTAGCGGGAACACAGATACGCAGTATTTT. This translates into CASSLFTSGNTDTQYF.

The chain uses TRBV27 and TRBJ2-6, with D hard to call. V was shortened by 2 bases and J by 2 bases, with 4 bases between the two germline ends. CDR1 and CDR2 from the germline V gene are MNHEY and SMNVEV (reference sequence). The CDR3 is 14 residues long. This chain's CDR3 is CASSLIAGANVLTF. CDR3 DNA: TGTGCCAGCAGTTTAATAGCTGGGGCCAACGTCCTGACTTTC.

The gene calls are TRBV28 and TRBJ2-7; 8 positions match TRBD1. Germline values: CDR1 MDHEN, CDR2 SYDVKM. This CDR3 spans 16 amino acids. Trimming removed 3 bases from V and 5 bases from J; junction bases left unmatched: 12. CDR3 sequence (DNA): TGTGCCAGCAGTTTCAAGACAGGGGAGTATAGCAACGAGCAGTACTTC. Its translation: CASSFKTGEYSNEQYF.

V usage is TRBV19 and J usage is TRBJ1-2; 8 bases align to TRBD1. CDR1 is LNHDA and CDR2 is SQIVND in the germline V gene (reference sequence). The J segment lost 14 bases and the V segment lost 10 bases, leaving 18 bases of the junction unmatched. The CDR3 loop spans 13 amino acids. The CDR3: CATGGDRGTRRTF. CDR3 bases: TGTGCCACGGGAGGAGACAGGGGCACCCGTAGGACCTTC.

V is TRBV18 and J is TRBJ2-6, with a tentative D call TRBD1 (5 bases). Looked up from germline, CDR1 is KGHSH and CDR2 is LQKENI. Trimming pared 3 bases from V and 2 bases from J, leaving 8 bases between. This CDR3 contains 15 residues. The CDR3 spells CASSPQGTGANVLTF. CDR3 sequence (DNA): TGTGCCAGCTCACCTCAGGGAACTGGGGCCAACGTCCTGACTTTC.

This chain connects TRBV9 to TRBJ2-1; TRBD2 agrees at 8 bases. V lost 0 bases and J lost 7; bases outside the gene matches: 9. From germline, CDR1 is SGDLS and CDR2 YYNGEE. The CDR3 length is 16 residues. The CDR3 coding sequence is TGTGCCAGCAGCGTAGGTGCGGGAGGAGGATTTAATGAGCAGTTCTTC. Translation: CASSVGAGGGFNEQFF.

CDR3 coding DNA: TGTGCCAGCAGCCGACGGACTAGCGGGAGTACCCATGAGCAGTTCTTC. Protein: CASSRRTSGSTHEQFF. V usage is TRBV7-2 and J usage is TRBJ2-1; 13 nucleotides agree with TRBD2. The V gene end was trimmed by 5 bases and the J gene end by 8 bases; junction bases not matched to a gene: 9. Germline CDR1 reads SGHTA; CDR2 reads FQGNSA. The CDR3 totals 16 residues.

This clone is a singleton in its sample. V is TRBV28 and J is TRBJ2-5; possibly TRBD2 for D (7 bases). Trimming took 3 bases from V and 3 from J, leaving 26 bases between them. The CDR3 totals 19 residues. Germline V gives CDR1 MDHEN, CDR2 SYDVKM. The CDR3 DNA reads TGTGCCAGCAGTTTCCCGGGGGGCCCTCGGGGCTACCCGGAAGAGACCCAGTACTTC. It codes for CASSFPGGPRGYPEETQYF.

V gene TRBV28 combines with J gene TRBJ2-1; maybe TRBD2 (5 bases). The length of the CDR3 is 15 residues. V lost 3 bases to trimming and J lost 0 bases, with 9 bases between them. Germline V lookup: CDR1 MDHEN, CDR2 SYDVKM. This chain's CDR3 is CASSFGGSSYNEQFF. As DNA, the CDR3 is TGTGCCAGCAGTTTTGGTGGGAGCTCCTACAATGAGCAGTTCTTC.

V and J are TRBV6-5 and TRBJ2-2; unclear D gene. Between the trimmed V and J ends, which lost 2 bases and 1 base, there was a span of 5 bases. The CDR3 runs to 14 residues. Germline assignment: CDR1 MNHEY and CDR2 SVGAGI. CDR3 sequence reads: CASSYNRNTGELFF. The CDR3 DNA sequence: TGTGCCAGCAGTTACAATAGGAACACCGGGGAGCTGTTTTTT.

The chain joins TRBV5-5 to TRBJ2-7; D not resolved. CDR3 length: 13 residues. The V gene's germline CDR1 is SGHKS and CDR2 YYEKEE (reference sequence). The germline V and J ends were trimmed by 1 base and 2 bases, with 7 bases remaining between them. The chain's CDR3 is CASSLNWAYEQYF. The CDR3 nucleotides are TGTGCCAGCAGCTTGAACTGGGCCTACGAGCAGTACTTC.

This chain connects TRBV10-3 to TRBJ2-3; TRBD2 matches 11 bases. CDR3 size: 19 residues. Germline V gene lookup returns CDR1 ENHRY and CDR2 SYGVKD. With V trimmed by 6 bases and J by 0 bases, 14 bases remained unmatched. CDR3 nucleotide sequence: TGTGCCATCAGCGGGGGTGGCACTAGCGGGAGTAGGAGCACAGATACGCAGTATTTT. Translation: CAISGGGTSGSRSTDTQYF.

This chain links TRBV7-2 with TRBJ2-7, with a weak D call TRBD2 (7 bases). In germline, CDR1 is SGHTA, CDR2 FQGNSA. The CDR3 contains 15 residues. V was cut by 5 bases and J by 7 bases, with 21 bases left in between. The CDR3 DNA follows: TGTGCCAGCAGCCATTCCCGGGACAAGGGGGGGGAGCAGTACTTC. It specifies CASSHSRDKGGEQYF. The full variable domain, in which reference TRBV7-2 and TRBJ2-7 provide the parts outside the CDR3, is GAGVSQSPSNKVTEKGKDVELRCDPISGHTALYWYRQSLGQGLEFLIYFQGNSAPDKSGLPSDRFSAERTGGSVSTLTIQRTQQEDSAVYLCASSHSRDKGGEQYFGPGTRLTVT.

The genes are TRBV5-1 and TRBJ2-7; D unresolved. The V end was cut by 0 bases, the J end by 1 base, with 8 bases between. CDR3 length: 14 amino acids. Germline CDR1 is SGHRS and CDR2 is YFSETQ. This CDR3 reads CASSLGSVSYEQYF. CDR3 nucleotides: TGCGCCAGCAGCTTGGGTTCGGTATCCTACGAGCAGTACTTC.